The source of this TCR beta chain is a study of shared clonotypes between healthy human individuals. Study conclusions and caveats: As a rule, naive subsets had a larger estimated richness than memory subsets.

The germline gives CDR1 SEHNR, CDR2 FQNEAQ (reference sequence). V shed 5 bases and J shed 0 bases, with 8 bases lying between them. This CDR3 spans 13 amino acids. Authors' analysis steps: Filtering differed for immunoSEQ, which gave only junction sequences without quality scores. Clones were read by immunoSEQ multiplex PCR, and TCRdb kept only the in-frame ones, dropping some. The V and J calls and clone size are taken from that table; D and trimming were inferred from the DNA. Of about 1 million clones in the sample, around 74% were seen once. For this clone: The antigen is undetermined.

The sequence came from a man younger than 30 in good health. The material sequenced was memory CD4+ T cells sorted from blood. Regarding subset: CD45RA-negative fraction. The gene calls are TRBV7-9 and TRBJ2-7; D remains unclear. The CDR3: CASSQSYSYEQYF. In nucleotides, the CDR3 is TGTGCCAGCAGCCAAAGTTACTCCTACGAGCAGTACTTC.